At least ten counts were recorded for the clone carrying this T cell receptor (beta chain). Its antigen is unidentified. TCRdb reanalysed the 5' RACE reads using MiXCR and keeps one entry per CDR3 protein. The table records 200,000 to 250,000 distinct CDR3 sequences, roughly a tenth of them present only once. This sample is part of a study of CD8 T cells in ankylosing spondylitis. Study conclusions and caveats: Typical of ankylosing spondylitis blood, it appeared, was a TCR beta motif of 7 or 8 highly homologous variants. Researchers reportedly found disease-linked clones significantly enriched in matched ankylosing spondylitis synovial fluid.

In germline, CDR1 is MNHEY, CDR2 SMNVEV (reference sequence). The V and J ends lost 6 bases and 6 bases, in that order; junction bases with no gene match: 16. This CDR3 has 18 residues. The sequenced material came from blood, either unsorted or a sorted T cell fraction (not recorded which). This TCR came from a male donor with ankylosing spondylitis or in good health (not recorded which). This rearrangement joins TRBV27 to TRBJ2-2; TRBD1 agrees at 10 bases. CDR3 residues: CASSPTPGTGVPAGELFF. CDR3 bases: TGTGCCAGCAGCCCGACCCCCGGGACAGGGGTTCCGGCCGGGGAGCTGTTTTTT.